Listed here are 13 T cell receptor beta chains from one sample, sequenced in a study of T cell changes during pregnancy in multiple sclerosis (dated by TCRdb to about 2019). Library preparation was by the immunoSEQ multiplex PCR assay. TCRdb retrieved this table from immuneACCESS and kept in-frame rearrangements only. Not all clones are present; in checked studies, unresolved V genes account for under half, and no reason is known for the remainder. The sample contains tens of thousands of clones, 90% to 95% of them found a single time. The biggest ten clones account for 1% of the sample. The sequencing used peripheral blood, collected in the first trimester of pregnancy. The receptors originated from a female donor with multiple sclerosis, enrolled in a pregnancy study.

The chain recombines TRBV4-3 with TRBJ1-1; D possibly corresponds to TRBD1 (5 bases). The V end was cut by 1 base, the J end by 4 bases, with 13 bases between. The CDR3 has 15 residues. Germline V lookup: CDR1 LGHNA, CDR2 YSLEER. The CDR3 sequence is CASSQGSGGVTEAFF. CDR3 bases: TGCGCCAGCAGCCAAGGGTCGGGGGGGGTCACTGAAGCTTTCTTT.

The chain carries TRBV2 and TRBJ2-7; 8 bases are a match to TRBD1. V shed 7 bases and J 4 bases; nucleotides not matched to a gene: 9. The CDR3 is 14 residues long. Germline V lookup: CDR1 SNHLY, CDR2 FYNNEI. CDR3 coding DNA: TGTGCCAGCATGGGGGCAGGGGGCAGTTACGAGCAGTACTTC. Translation gives CASMGAGGSYEQYF.

CDR3 loop: CASSFPGATFEQYF. The CDR3 DNA is TGCGCCAGCAGCTTCCCAGGGGCAACCTTCGAGCAGTACTTC. J is TRBJ2-7 and V is TRBV5-1, with a possible D match to TRBD1 (6 bases). There are 14 residues in the CDR3. Germline V CDR1 and CDR2: SGHRS, YFSETQ. V shed 2 bases and J shed 6 bases, with 15 bases lying between them.

The rearrangement joins TRBV27 to TRBJ1-2; the match to TRBD1 covers 10 bases. J was trimmed by 3 bases and V by 3 bases; bases with no gene match: 7. Looked up from germline, CDR1 is MNHEY and CDR2 is SMNVEV (reference sequence). The CDR3 runs 16 residues. The CDR3 spells CASSFSRTGGDYGYTF. The CDR3 DNA reads TGTGCCAGCAGTTTCTCACGGACAGGGGGAGACTATGGCTACACCTTC.

This chain links TRBV7-9 with TRBJ2-6; perhaps TRBD1 as D (6 bases). Germline V gives CDR1 SEHNR, CDR2 FQNEAQ (reference sequence). V lost 3 bases and J 0 bases, leaving 15 bases between the germline ends. The CDR3 length is 18 residues. CDR3 region: CASSFHRAVFSGANVLTF. CDR3 bases: TGTGCCAGCAGCTTCCACAGGGCGGTTTTCTCTGGGGCCAACGTCCTGACTTTC.

The sample holds a few counts of this clone. V usage is TRBV7-9 and J usage is TRBJ1-2, with D possibly matching TRBD1 (6 bases). The germline CDR1 and CDR2 sequences are SEHNR and FQNEAQ (reference sequence). CDR3 length equals 13 residues. V lost 5 bases, J lost 6 bases, and 13 bases lay in between. CDR3 residues: CASSRTGRNGYTF. The CDR3 DNA is TGTGCCAGCAGCAGAACAGGGCGGAATGGCTACACCTTC.

Notes on this clone: The sample carries other DNA sequences with the same CDR3. The rearrangement joins TRBV27 to TRBJ1-2; possibly TRBD1 for D (5 bases). V was shortened by 6 bases and J by 4 bases, with 12 bases between the two germline ends. CDR1 and CDR2 from the germline V gene are MNHEY and SMNVEV (reference sequence). This CDR3 contains 13 residues. Here the CDR3 reads CASSLREGYGYTF. Here the CDR3 DNA reads TGTGCCAGCAGCCTCAGGGAGGGCTATGGCTACACCTTC.

The rearrangement uses TRBV5-4 and TRBJ2-2; D uncertain. This CDR3 contains 15 residues. Looked up from germline, CDR1 is SGHNT and CDR2 is YYREEE (reference sequence). V dropped 6 bases and J dropped 1 base, with 13 bases sitting between them. For the CDR3, the DNA is TGTGCCAGCAAGCACTCTGGGCAGAACACCGGGGAGCTGTTTTTT. This translates into CASKHSGQNTGELFF. The full variable domain, in which reference TRBV5-4 and TRBJ2-2 provide the parts outside the CDR3, is ETGVTQSPTHLIKTRGQQVTLRCSSQSGHNTVSWYQQALGQGPQFIFQYYREEENGRGNFPPRFSGLQFPNYSSELNVNALELDDSALYLCASKHSGQNTGELFFGEGSRLTVL.

The chain uses TRBV27 and TRBJ2-2; TRBD1 matches 9 bases. The CDR3 is made up of 16 amino acids. The J segment lost 7 bases and the V segment lost 6 bases, leaving 12 bases of the junction unmatched. In germline, CDR1 is MNHEY, CDR2 SMNVEV (reference sequence). CDR3 DNA sequence: TGTGCCAGCAGACCCCTAGGGACAGGGATAGGCGGGGAGCTGTTTTTT. Its translation: CASRPLGTGIGGELFF.

V and J are TRBV19 and TRBJ1-5; 9 positions match TRBD1. The CDR3 loop spans 16 amino acids. V dropped 0 bases and J dropped 7; count of bases not matched to a gene: 7. Per the germline V gene, CDR1 is LNHDA and CDR2 is SQIVND (reference sequence). This CDR3 is CASSIESTGGEQPQHF. The CDR3 DNA follows: TGTGCCAGTAGTATAGAGTCGACAGGGGGAGAGCAGCCCCAGCATTTT.

The V and J genes are TRBV28 and TRBJ2-5; D is possibly TRBD1 (5 bases). The CDR3 spans 13 residues. V dropped 5 bases and J dropped 2 bases, with 9 bases sitting between them. Germline V gives CDR1 MDHEN, CDR2 SYDVKM. Here the CDR3 reads CASSKGQQETQYF. The DNA for the CDR3 is TGTGCCAGCAGTAAGGGGCAGCAAGAGACCCAGTACTTC. The whole variable domain, remainder taken from reference TRBV28 and TRBJ2-5, is DVKVTQSSRYLVKRTGEKVFLECVQDMDHENMFWYRQDPGLGLRLIYFSYDVKMKEKGDIPEGYSVSREKKERFSLILESASTNQTSMYLCASSKGQQETQYFGPGTRLLVL.

The CDR3 here is CASSPPGTSGGANTQYF. In nucleotides, the CDR3 is TGCGCCAGCAGCCCACCCGGGACTAGCGGGGGGGCAAATACGCAGTATTTT. The gene calls are TRBV5-1 and TRBJ2-3; 16 bases line up with TRBD2. V was pared by 4 bases and J by 7 bases, with 9 bases of the junction left unmatched. This CDR3 region has 17 residues. Looked up from germline, CDR1 is SGHRS and CDR2 is YFSETQ.

Concerning this clone: The junction shows a germline mismatch at one end, possibly a read error. The chain employs TRBV6-1 and TRBJ1-4, with TRBD1 as a possible D gene (6 bases). This CDR3 spans 13 amino acids. Germline V lookup: CDR1 MNHNS, CDR2 SASEGT. The CDR3, as DNA: TGTGCCAGCACTGAAGGAAAAAGGGGGAAACTGTTTTTT. This translates into CASTEGKRGKLFF.